The sequence of this T cell receptor beta chain was determined in a study of shared clonotypes between healthy human individuals. The germline V and J ends were trimmed by 2 bases and 4 bases, with 13 bases remaining between them. CDR3 length: 15 amino acids. CDR1 SGHRS and CDR2 YFSETQ come from the germline V gene. Every donor was a Caucasian adult from Nashville, Tennessee. In the original processing: ImmunoSEQ supplied junction-only sequences lacking quality scores, so filtering was different. Some clones are missing from TCRdb's copy, which holds only in-frame ones; the method was immunoSEQ multiplex PCR. The V and J calls and clone size are taken from that table; D and trimming were inferred from the DNA. Altogether under 850,000 clones are present, 72% being singletons, with the ten largest covering more than 1.5%. This clone has ten or more counts.

The sample was memory CD4+ T cells sorted from blood. Subset reported: CD45RA-negative fraction. This TCR derives from a woman aged 30 to 39 in good health. This rearrangement joins TRBV5-1 to TRBJ2-1; weak D call: TRBD1 (6 bases). CDR3 DNA sequence: TGCGCCAGCAGCTTTGACAGGCCTGAATACAATGAGCAGTTCTTC. Translated: CASSFDRPEYNEQFF.